This record concerns one TCR beta chain sequence. These data are taken from a study of blood T cell repertoires in COVID-19. Only in-frame clones appear in the TCRdb table, and some are missing; sequencing was by immunoSEQ multiplex PCR. The repertoire holds approximately 500,000 clones, with 75% to 90% as singletons. J lost 9 bases, V lost 1 base, and 8 bases had no gene match. The CDR3 length is 14 residues. Germline CDR1 is SGHNT and CDR2 is YYREEE (reference sequence). The chain is built from TRBV5-4 and TRBJ2-7; 9 bases map to TRBD2. Sequenced: peripheral blood. The sequence came from a human donor in a cohort sampled during active COVID-19. CDR3 coding DNA: TGTGCCAGCAGCTTGATTAGCGGGAGCAACGGGCAGTACTTC. This encodes CASSLISGSNGQYF.